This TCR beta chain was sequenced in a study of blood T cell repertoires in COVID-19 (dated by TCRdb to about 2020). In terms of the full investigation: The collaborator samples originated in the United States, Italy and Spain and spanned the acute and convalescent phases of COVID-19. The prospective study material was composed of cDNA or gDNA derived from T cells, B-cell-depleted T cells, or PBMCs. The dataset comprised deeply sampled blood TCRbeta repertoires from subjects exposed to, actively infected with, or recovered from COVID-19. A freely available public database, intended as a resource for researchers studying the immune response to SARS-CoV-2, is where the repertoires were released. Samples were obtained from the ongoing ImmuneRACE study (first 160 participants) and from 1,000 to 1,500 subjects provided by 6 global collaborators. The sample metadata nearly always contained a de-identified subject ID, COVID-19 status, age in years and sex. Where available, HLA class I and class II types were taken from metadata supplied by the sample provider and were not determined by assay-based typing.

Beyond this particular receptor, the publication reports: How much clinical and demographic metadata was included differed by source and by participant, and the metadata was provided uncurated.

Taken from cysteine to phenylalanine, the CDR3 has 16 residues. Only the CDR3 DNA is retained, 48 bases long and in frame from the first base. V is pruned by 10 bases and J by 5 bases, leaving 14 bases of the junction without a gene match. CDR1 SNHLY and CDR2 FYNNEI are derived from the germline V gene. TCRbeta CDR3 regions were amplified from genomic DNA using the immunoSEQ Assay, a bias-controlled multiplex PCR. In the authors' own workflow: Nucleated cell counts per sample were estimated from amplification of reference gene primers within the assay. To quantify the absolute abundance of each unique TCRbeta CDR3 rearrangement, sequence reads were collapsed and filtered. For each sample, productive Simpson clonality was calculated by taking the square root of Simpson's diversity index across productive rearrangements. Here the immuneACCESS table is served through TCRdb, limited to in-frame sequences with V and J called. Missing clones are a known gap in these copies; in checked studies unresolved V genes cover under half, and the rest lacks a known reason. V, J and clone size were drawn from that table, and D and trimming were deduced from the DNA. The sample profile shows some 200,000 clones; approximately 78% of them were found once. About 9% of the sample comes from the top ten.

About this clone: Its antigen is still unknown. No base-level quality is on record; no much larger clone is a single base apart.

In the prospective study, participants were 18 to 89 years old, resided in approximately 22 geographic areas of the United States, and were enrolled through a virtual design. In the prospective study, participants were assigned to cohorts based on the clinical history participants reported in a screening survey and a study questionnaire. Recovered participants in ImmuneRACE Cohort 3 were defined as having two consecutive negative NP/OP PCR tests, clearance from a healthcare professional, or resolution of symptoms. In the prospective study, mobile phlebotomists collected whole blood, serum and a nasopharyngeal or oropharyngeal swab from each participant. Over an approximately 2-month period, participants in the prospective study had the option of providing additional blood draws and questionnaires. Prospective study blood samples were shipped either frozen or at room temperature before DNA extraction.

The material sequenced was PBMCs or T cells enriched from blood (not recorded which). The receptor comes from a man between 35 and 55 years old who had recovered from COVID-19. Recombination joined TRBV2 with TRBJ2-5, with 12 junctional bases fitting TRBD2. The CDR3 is CATSLLTSGSLETQYF. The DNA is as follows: TGTGCCACGTCACTGTTGACTAGCGGGAGTTTGGAGACCCAGTACTTC.